Listed below are T cell receptor beta chains from one sample, sequenced in a study of T cell responses to AZD1222 COVID-19 vaccine. Sequencing used immunoSEQ multiplex PCR; TCRdb keeps in-frame clones, though not all of them. Of roughly 140,000 clones in the sample, 88% were seen once. The specimen was peripheral blood, collected on day 0 of AZD1222 vaccination. These receptors all come from an adult in good health. Both conserved end residues are part of each CDR3. The order of the fields is CDR3 protein, CDR3 DNA, D gene, clone size, J gene, V gene. D genes are given only for firm matches. Expanded clones are given a class, and other clones once, few, many or no size at all.

CDR3aa: CASSESRQSYQETQYF
CDR3nt: TGTGCCAGCAGTGAATCGCGGCAATCGTACCAAGAGACCCAGTACTTC
d_gene: -
abundance: -
j_gene: TRBJ2-5
v_gene: TRBV2

CDR3aa: CASSLAAFSGIYEQYF
CDR3nt: TGTGCCAGCAGCTTAGCGGCCTTTTCAGGGATCTACGAGCAGTACTTC
d_gene: -
abundance: -
j_gene: TRBJ2-7
v_gene: TRBV7-8

CDR3aa: CASSLNLRGGNTGELFF
CDR3nt: TGTGCCAGCAGCCTAAATTTACGGGGGGGCAACACCGGGGAGCTGTTTTTT
d_gene: TRBD2
abundance: -
j_gene: TRBJ2-2
v_gene: TRBV7-2

CDR3aa: CASSTLDRGYSTDTQYF
CDR3nt: TGTGCCAGTAGTACCCTGGACAGGGGGTATAGCACAGATACGCAGTATTTT
d_gene: TRBD1
abundance: -
j_gene: TRBJ2-3
v_gene: TRBV19

CDR3aa: CASSQEDRRAFF
CDR3nt: TGTGCCAGCAGCCAAGAGGACAGGAGAGCTTTCTTT
d_gene: TRBD1
abundance: -
j_gene: TRBJ1-1
v_gene: TRBV3-1/TRBV3-2

CDR3aa: CASSNPDGANEKLFF
CDR3nt: TGCGCCAGCAGCAACCCGGACGGGGCGAATGAAAAACTGTTTTTT
d_gene: -
abundance: -
j_gene: TRBJ1-4
v_gene: TRBV5-1

CDR3aa: CASGGQEYSPLHF
CDR3nt: TGTGCCAGCGGGGGACAGGAGTATTCACCCCTCCACTTT
d_gene: TRBD1
abundance: -
j_gene: TRBJ1-6
v_gene: TRBV9

CDR3aa: CASSDRPTGELFF
CDR3nt: TGTGCCAGCAGTGACCGGCCCACCGGGGAGCTGTTTTTT
d_gene: -
abundance: -
j_gene: TRBJ2-2
v_gene: TRBV2

CDR3aa: CASRRGAGGSYNSPLHF
CDR3nt: TGTGCCAGCAGGAGGGGCGCCGGGGGCTCCTATAATTCACCCCTCCACTTT
d_gene: -
abundance: -
j_gene: TRBJ1-6
v_gene: TRBV5-8

CDR3aa: CASTQPTGNEQFF
CDR3nt: TGTGCCAGCACCCAGCCGACAGGGAATGAGCAGTTCTTC
d_gene: TRBD1
abundance: -
j_gene: TRBJ2-1
v_gene: TRBV11-1

CDR3aa: CASSPETGGSQYF
CDR3nt: TGTGCCAGCAGCCCCGAGACAGGGGGGTCGCAGTATTTT
d_gene: TRBD1
abundance: -
j_gene: TRBJ2-3
v_gene: TRBV7-3

CDR3aa: CASSDGTSGGYEQYF
CDR3nt: TGTGCCAGCAGTGATGGGACTAGCGGGGGTTACGAGCAGTACTTC
d_gene: TRBD2
abundance: -
j_gene: TRBJ2-7
v_gene: TRBV6-1

CDR3aa: CATSDGRLAGGRQFF
CDR3nt: TGTGCCACCAGTGACGGAAGGCTAGCGGGGGGGCGGCAGTTCTTC
d_gene: TRBD2
abundance: few
j_gene: TRBJ2-1
v_gene: TRBV24-1

CDR3aa: CASSAGDPDNEKLFF
CDR3nt: TGTGCCAGCAGCGCAGGGGACCCAGATAATGAAAAACTGTTTTTT
d_gene: -
abundance: -
j_gene: TRBJ1-4
v_gene: TRBV9

CDR3aa: CASSSGTGEGGYTF
CDR3nt: TGTGCCAGCAGCTCCGGGACAGGGGAAGGCGGCTACACCTTC
d_gene: TRBD1
abundance: -
j_gene: TRBJ1-2
v_gene: TRBV7-8

CDR3aa: CASSFQGGRGEQYF
CDR3nt: TGTGCCAGCAGCTTCCAAGGTGGGCGCGGCGAGCAGTACTTC
d_gene: -
abundance: -
j_gene: TRBJ2-7
v_gene: TRBV7-2

CDR3aa: CASNDERTNEKLFF
CDR3nt: TGTGCCAGTAACGACGAACGTACTAATGAAAAACTGTTTTTT
d_gene: -
abundance: -
j_gene: TRBJ1-4
v_gene: TRBV19

CDR3aa: CASRSWDRGNQPQHF
CDR3nt: TGTGCCAGCAGATCCTGGGACAGGGGTAATCAGCCCCAGCATTTT
d_gene: TRBD1
abundance: -
j_gene: TRBJ1-5
v_gene: TRBV5-6

CDR3aa: CASSQHFLLLFF
CDR3nt: TGTGCCAGCAGCCAACATTTTTTGTTGTTGTTTTTT
d_gene: -
abundance: -
j_gene: TRBJ1-4
v_gene: TRBV12-3/TRBV12-4

CDR3aa: CASSWANTGELFF
CDR3nt: TGTGCCAGCAGTTGGGCAAACACCGGGGAGCTGTTTTTT
d_gene: -
abundance: -
j_gene: TRBJ2-2
v_gene: TRBV6-2/TRBV6-3

CDR3aa: CASSPSNLQGSEKLFF
CDR3nt: TGTGCCAGCAGTCCCTCCAATTTGCAAGGGAGTGAAAAACTGTTTTTT
d_gene: -
abundance: -
j_gene: TRBJ1-4
v_gene: TRBV2

CDR3aa: CASSFEGQYQPQHF
CDR3nt: TGTGCCAGCAGCTTTGAGGGACAGTATCAGCCCCAGCATTTT
d_gene: TRBD1
abundance: -
j_gene: TRBJ1-5
v_gene: TRBV7-8

CDR3aa: CASSSRKQGNRSYNEQFF
CDR3nt: TGTGCCAGCAGCTCCCGAAAGCAGGGAAACCGCTCCTACAATGAGCAGTTCTTC
d_gene: -
abundance: -
j_gene: TRBJ2-1
v_gene: TRBV21-1